This T cell receptor beta chain derives from a study of cytomegalovirus exposure and HLA in healthy donors. Study-level points and caveats: In vitro confirmation showed a few CMV-associated chains to be CMV antigen specific. The listing of roughly 160 TCR beta chains classed them as cytomegalovirus-associated. Most TCR sequences were rare, but some public TCRs occurred in many donors.

For this clone: Its matching antigen is unknown.

Amplification used 60 Vbeta primers and 13 Jbeta primers. Source study methods: The authors later counted 70 million to 85 million unique TCR beta chains, some 9.9 million of them shared. Some clones are missing from TCRdb's copy, which holds only in-frame ones; the method was immunoSEQ multiplex PCR. The D gene and trimming were derived from the DNA, and the V and J assignments and clone size from that table. The sample carries more than 90,000 clones, about 72% recorded once. Per the germline V gene, CDR1 is MNHEY and CDR2 is SMNVEV (reference sequence). This CDR3 has 15 amino acids. V was clipped by 5 bases and J by 4 bases; unmatched bases: 7.

This sequence joins TRBV27 and TRBJ2-1, with 8 bases aligning to TRBD2. Sequenced sample: PBMCs. The receptor comes from a man between 45 and 60 years old in good health and CMV-seropositive. The CDR3 region has the DNA TGTGCCAGCAGTCCAAGGACTAGCTCTTACAATGAGCAGTTCTTC. This translates into CASSPRTSSYNEQFF.